This TCR beta chain emerged from a study of post-analysis software for immune sequencing data (dated by TCRdb to 2015 to 2017). About the full investigation: The recorded disease courses included relapsing-remitting, secondary progressive and progressive-relapsing multiple sclerosis, and some patients had no subtype annotation. The multiple sclerosis patient repertoires were compared with roughly twelve previously published healthy control repertoires from donors aged about 6 to 26 years. A subset of samples was prepared in parallel using single-end sample barcoding, then pooled and co-amplified after Illumina adapter ligation.

The library was prepared using PCR. The listed sequencing device is Illumina HiSeq 2500. To reduce PCR and sequencing biases, unique molecular identifiers were built into the TCR beta cDNA libraries. Some 500,000 cDNA molecules were obtained for every 1 to 10 million input T cells, so each molecule roughly corresponded to one T cell. Patient libraries were prepared and sequenced with the same protocol used for the earlier healthy control dataset. Samples belonging to the same batch were prepared together, multiplexed and sequenced on a shared HiSeq lane. As for the original processing: MIGEC handled the raw barcoded reads, throwing out single-read molecular identifier groups before consensus assembly and CDR3 extraction. Clonotype tables were post-analysed with VDJtools, normalizing diversity by down-sampling all datasets to the smallest sample size. In repertoire overlap clustering, CDR3 amino acid sequences, but not nucleotide sequences, were matched to correct batch-related cross-sample contamination. The raw public data were reprocessed by TCRdb itself: fastp quality trimming at Q25, MiXCR clonotype calling, in-frame beta chains only. Rows merge per CDR3 protein into single entries with the most common DNA and genes. V and J calls and clone size were set by TCRdb, not the authors. This sample comprises roughly 400,000 distinct CDR3 sequences, approximately 38% of them detected only once. The ten most abundant clones make up under 9% of the sample.

TCR beta repertoires were profiled from peripheral blood of roughly 13 young patients with multiple sclerosis to demonstrate the VDJtools post-analysis software. The multiple sclerosis patients were children and adolescents between 6 and 15 years of age. About this clonotype: Its binding antigen is unknown. It has no much larger one-base neighbor in the sample; base qualities were not kept.

Study-level results and caveats: Normalized Chao1 diversity was significantly lower in multiple sclerosis patients than controls, suggesting substantial peripheral T-cell clonal expansion. The multiple sclerosis patient group was slightly younger than the control group. When samples were clustered directly using the F measure, samples prepared in the same batch co-clustered strongly, which prompted a batch-effect correction.

This TCR derives from a girl aged 2 to 9 with multiple sclerosis. The source material was blood.

This receptor has the CDR3 CASSLKGSLENEQFF. The DNA sequence follows: TGTGCCAGCAGCCTTAAGGGGTCGTTAGAGAATGAGCAGTTCTTC. The sequence joins TRBV7-6 to TRBJ2-1; the D gene is perhaps TRBD1, on 5 matching bases. According to the germline V gene, CDR1 reads SGHVS and CDR2 reads FNYEAQ. V is pared back by 5 bases and J by 7 bases, with 18 bases lying between the germline termini. The CDR3, cysteine through phenylalanine, is 15 amino acids long. Solely the CDR3 DNA is kept, with 45 bases framed from the first base.